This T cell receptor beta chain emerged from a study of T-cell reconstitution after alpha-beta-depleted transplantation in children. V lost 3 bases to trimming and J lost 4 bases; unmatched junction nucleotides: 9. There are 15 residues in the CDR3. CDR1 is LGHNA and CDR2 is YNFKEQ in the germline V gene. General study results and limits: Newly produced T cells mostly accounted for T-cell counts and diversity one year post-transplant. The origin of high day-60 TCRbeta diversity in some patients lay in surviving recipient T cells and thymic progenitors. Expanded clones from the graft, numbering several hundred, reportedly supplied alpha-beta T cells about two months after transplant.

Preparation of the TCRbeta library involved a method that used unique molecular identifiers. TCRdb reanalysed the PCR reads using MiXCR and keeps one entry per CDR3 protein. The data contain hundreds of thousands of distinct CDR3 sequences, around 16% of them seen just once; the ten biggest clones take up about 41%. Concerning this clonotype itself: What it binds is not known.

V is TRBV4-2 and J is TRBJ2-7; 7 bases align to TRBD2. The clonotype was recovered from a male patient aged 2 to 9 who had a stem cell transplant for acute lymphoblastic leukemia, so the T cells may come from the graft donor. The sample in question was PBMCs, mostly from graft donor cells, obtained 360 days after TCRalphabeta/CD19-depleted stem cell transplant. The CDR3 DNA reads TGTGCCAGCAGCCAGGGGGGGTGGGGTTCATACGAGCAGTACTTC. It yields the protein CASSQGGWGSYEQYF.